What follows describes a single T cell receptor (beta chain). As yet, its antigen is unknown. PCR was performed using 60 Vbeta and 13 Jbeta primers. Sequencing was performed with immunoSEQ multiplex PCR; in TCRdb, only in-frame clones are kept and a portion is missing. The sample lists over 150,000 clones, about 80% occurring once. The data stem from a study of cytomegalovirus exposure and HLA in healthy donors. Background on the study: Among over 300 genotyped donors, about 80% fell in the Caucasian-associated ancestry cluster. Findings and caveats of the study: Researchers left out some V segments, among them TRBV6-2 and TRBV6-3, as indistinguishable. What a later analysis showed was that several of the most significant clusters appeared linked to common viral pathogens.

Nominally healthy donors provided the samples, though records likely missed some immune exposures. The CDR3 is 15 residues long. V was cut by 0 bases and J by 4 bases, with 12 bases left in between. The germline gives CDR1 SGHAT, CDR2 FQNNGV. The material sequenced was PBMCs. The V gene is TRBV11-2, the J gene TRBJ1-2; D is unclear. The clonotype originates from a man under 40 in good health and CMV-seropositive. The CDR3 nucleotides are TGTGCCAGCAGCTTAGAGGCAGGTGGTGCCTATGGCTACACCTTC. Protein sequence: CASSLEAGGAYGYTF. Using reference TRBV11-2 and TRBJ1-2 for the parts outside the CDR3, the full variable domain is EAGVAQSPRYKIIEKRQSVAFWCNPISGHATLYWYQQILGQGPKLLIQFQNNGVVDDSQLPKDRFSAERLKGVDSTLKIQPAKLEDSAVYLCASSLEAGGAYGYTFGSGTRLTVV.